This T cell receptor (beta chain) was recovered during a study of memory CD4+ T cells and cytomegalovirus serostatus. Study-level findings and limits: Each of 55 to 80 CMV-associated TCRbeta sequences occurred in one to five individuals.

The sort gate was single viable CD3+CD4+CD8-CD45RO+ cells for memory CD4+ T cells. Donors' CMV status reflects serum IgG against pp150, pp28, p38, p52. Total CD4+ T cells were enriched by CD4 positive selection. Of note for this clone: Its antigen is currently unknown.

Only in-frame clones appear in the TCRdb table, and some are missing; sequencing was by immunoSEQ multiplex PCR. Of tens of thousands of clones detected, around four fifths appear once; the ten largest clones hold about 0.77%. With 3 bases removed from V and 2 bases from J, the gap between germline ends came to 14 bases. The CDR3 loop spans 16 amino acids. The germline V gene encodes CDR1 SGHAT and CDR2 FQNNGV. Sequencing was carried out using memory CD4+ T cells from blood. The receptor was isolated from an adult in good health and CMV-seronegative. V usage is TRBV11-2 and J usage is TRBJ2-1; D perhaps matches TRBD1 (5 bases). The CDR3 DNA reads TGTGCCAGCAGCTTCTTTCAGGGAATTACCTACAATGAGCAGTTCTTC. Amino acid sequence: CASSFFQGITYNEQFF.